The 31 T cell receptor beta chains reported below all come from one sample, sequenced in a study of shared clonotypes between healthy human individuals. The table came from immunoSEQ multiplex PCR; TCRdb's copy has only in-frame clones and leaves some out. Counted here are roughly 2,500,000 clones, more than 85% occurring once; the ten biggest clones make up around 0.4%. The sequenced material came from naive CD4+ T cells from PBMCs. Subset defined: CD45RA+ positively selected. Source of these receptors: a man younger than 35 in good health. Some clones in this sample may be carry-over from other donors' samples.

This rearrangement joins TRBV28 to TRBJ1-5, with D unresolved. V gave up 6 bases and J gave up 1 base, with 13 bases separating them. Germline V gene lookup returns CDR1 MDHEN and CDR2 SYDVKM. The CDR3 has 15 residues. The CDR3 region has the DNA TGTGCCAGCAGCCGCTATTCACAGAGCAATCAGCCCCAGCATTTT. Translating it yields CASSRYSQSNQPQHF.

This chain uses TRBV21-1 with TRBJ2-1; the table's D call of TRBD2 was not tested on the DNA. TRBV21-1 is a pseudogene. This CDR3 is built from 18 residues. The CDR3 sequence is CASSSRKTERSSYNEQFF. The CDR3, as DNA: TGTGCCAGCAGCTCCCGAAAGACGGAGAGGAGCTCCTACAATGAGCAGTTCTTC.

The gene calls are TRBV2 and TRBJ1-4; the D is unclear. This CDR3 has 14 residues. V was cut by 6 bases and J by 1 base, with 9 bases left in between. Germline CDR1 and CDR2: SNHLY and FYNNEI. The CDR3 sequence is CASRFPETNEKLFF. CDR3 in DNA: TGTGCCAGCAGGTTCCCGGAAACTAATGAAAAACTGTTTTTT.

The chain couples TRBV6-5 to TRBJ2-4, with a possible D match to TRBD2 (5 bases). Between the trimmed V and J ends, which lost 6 bases and 0 bases, there was a span of 6 bases. This CDR3 is 13 amino acids long. Germline lookup yields CDR1 MNHEY and CDR2 SVGAGI. CDR3 DNA sequence: TGTGCCAGCAGGGAGGTAGCCAAAAACATTCAGTACTTC. This translates into CASREVAKNIQYF.

J is TRBJ2-1 and V is TRBV7-6; 10 bases are shared with TRBD2. This CDR3 is built from 16 residues. CDR1 SGHVS and CDR2 FNYEAQ come from the germline V gene. J lost 1 base, V lost 2 bases, and 2 bases had no gene match. The CDR3 spells CASSLLAGGSYNEQFF. In nucleotides, the CDR3 is TGTGCCAGCAGCTTATTAGCGGGAGGTTCCTACAATGAGCAGTTCTTC. Combining the CDR3 with reference TRBV7-6 and TRBJ2-1 gives the whole variable domain GAGVSQSPRYKVTKRGQDVALRCDPISGHVSLYWYRQALGQGPEFLTYFNYEAQQDKSGLPNDRFSAERPEGSISTLTIQRTEQRDSAMYRCASSLLAGGSYNEQFFGPGTRLTVL.

This clone was counted a single time. This sample also contains other DNA sequences that code for the same CDR3. This chain links TRBV28 with TRBJ1-5, with D hard to call. Trimming pared 3 bases from V and 3 bases from J, leaving 3 bases between. CDR1 and CDR2 from the germline V gene are MDHEN and SYDVKM. The CDR3 has 12 amino acids. The CDR3 region is CASSFPNQPQHF. In nucleotides, the CDR3 is TGTGCCAGCAGTTTCCCCAATCAGCCCCAGCATTTT.

The chain links TRBV5-1 to TRBJ2-1; tentatively, D is TRBD2 (7 bases). The CDR3 spans 15 residues. V lost 4 bases and J lost 4, with 15 bases in between. Germline V lookup: CDR1 SGHRS, CDR2 YFSETQ. The CDR3 protein is CASSTAGQLYNEQFF. The CDR3 DNA sequence: TGCGCCAGCAGCACAGCGGGACAACTTTACAATGAGCAGTTCTTC.

In DNA form, the CDR3 reads TGCGCCAGCAGCTTAGACGGGACAACCTCCTACGAGCAGTACTTC. Protein sequence: CASSLDGTTSYEQYF. J is TRBJ2-7 and V is TRBV5-1; perhaps TRBD1 as D (6 bases). The CDR3 is 15 amino acids. V lost 2 bases and J lost 0, with 12 bases in between. Germline V lookup: CDR1 SGHRS, CDR2 YFSETQ.

The gene calls are TRBV7-9 and TRBJ1-2; 9 nucleotides agree with TRBD1. The trim removed 4 bases at V and 4 bases at J, leaving 7 bases unmatched. Looked up from germline, CDR1 is SEHNR and CDR2 is FQNEAQ (reference sequence). CDR3 length: 15 amino acids. The CDR3 DNA follows: TGTGCCAGCAGCTCGTGGGACAGGGTGGGCTATGGCTACACCTTC. Translation: CASSSWDRVGYGYTF.

The chain joins TRBV7-8 to TRBJ2-7; no firm D call. Germline CDR1 and CDR2: SGHVS and FQNEAQ. V lost 3 bases and J lost 5, with 14 bases in between. CDR3 length: 14 amino acids. In DNA, the CDR3 is TGTGCCAGCAGCTTGGAAAAGGCCCTCGACGAGCAGTACTTC. Amino acids: CASSLEKALDEQYF.

V and J are TRBV19 and TRBJ2-1; the match to TRBD2 covers 11 bases. V lost 4 bases and J lost 3; bases outside the gene matches: 2. Looked up from germline, CDR1 is LNHDA and CDR2 is SQIVND (reference sequence). The CDR3 contains 15 residues. As DNA, the CDR3 is TGTGCCAGTAGTAGGGGACTAGCGGACTACAATGAGCAGTTCTTC. It is translated as CASSRGLADYNEQFF.

V usage is TRBV6-5 and J usage is TRBJ2-7; maybe TRBD2 (6 bases). The germline V and J ends were trimmed by 6 bases and 0 bases, with 15 bases remaining between them. The CDR3 is made up of 15 amino acids. Germline V CDR1 and CDR2: MNHEY, SVGAGI. CDR3 residues: CASRRDGSRSYEQYF. The CDR3 nucleotides read TGTGCCAGCAGAAGGGACGGGAGCCGCTCCTACGAGCAGTACTTC.

Comments on this clone: The junction and the germline gene differ at one end; a read error may be behind it. The chain couples TRBV7-9 to TRBJ2-1, with D tentatively TRBD2 (5 bases). The CDR3 contains 14 residues. The germline V gene has CDR1 SEHNR and CDR2 FQNEAQ (reference sequence). CDR3 DNA sequence: TGTGCCAGCAGCCTAGCAGCTGGTTACAATGAGCAGTTCTTC. It yields the protein CASSLAAGYNEQFF.

This chain joins TRBV7-2 and TRBJ1-2; 12 bases agree with TRBD1. Germline CDR1 is SGHTA and CDR2 is FQGNSA. The junction had 2 bases not matched to a gene; V was cut back by 4 bases and J by 5 bases. The CDR3 is 14 residues long. CDR3: CASSWDRGPYGYTF. CDR3 sequence (DNA): TGTGCCAGCAGCTGGGACAGGGGGCCTTATGGCTACACCTTC.

The rearrangement uses TRBV7-9 and TRBJ2-1; 12 bases line up with TRBD2. J lost 6 bases, V lost 1 base, and 7 bases had no gene match. This CDR3 has 17 residues. Germline V gene lookup returns CDR1 SEHNR and CDR2 FQNEAQ (reference sequence). The CDR3 bases are TGTGCCAGCAGCTTAGTACTAGCGGGAGGTCAATTCAATGAGCAGTTCTTC. Translated: CASSLVLAGGQFNEQFF.

J is TRBJ2-5 and V is TRBV27; 9 bases are shared with TRBD1. This CDR3 contains 16 residues. J lost 2 bases, V lost 6 bases, and 10 bases had no gene match. In germline, CDR1 is MNHEY, CDR2 SMNVEV (reference sequence). CDR3 in DNA: TGTGCCAGCAGCCCCTTCAGGGACAGGGTACAAGAGACCCAGTACTTC. This sequence encodes CASSPFRDRVQETQYF.

CDR3 sequence (DNA): TGTGCCAGCAGCGCCTTAGGCACAGATACGCAGTATTTT. Amino acids: CASSALGTDTQYF. The chain is built from TRBV6-1 and TRBJ2-3; D remains unclear. The CDR3 covers 13 residues. Germline V gives CDR1 MNHNS, CDR2 SASEGT. Between the trimmed V and J ends, which lost 6 bases and 1 base, there was a span of 8 bases.

This sequence joins TRBV4-3 and TRBJ1-4, with a possible D match to TRBD1 (6 bases). This CDR3 contains 17 residues. Germline loops: CDR1 LGHNA, CDR2 YSLEER. The V end was cut by 1 base, the J end by 3 bases, with 15 bases between. DNA of the CDR3: TGCGCCAGCAGCCAAGGTCTTGGGGGGGCTTCTAATGAAAAACTGTTTTTT. Translating it yields CASSQGLGGASNEKLFF.

The genes are TRBV9 and TRBJ1-1; no clear D. The CDR3 loop spans 14 amino acids. The germline CDR1 and CDR2 sequences are SGDLS and YYNGEE. Trimming removed 2 bases from V and 2 bases from J, with 10 bases in between. In nucleotides, the CDR3 is TGTGCCAGCAGCGTTTTCGACACCAACACTGAAGCTTTCTTT. Amino acids: CASSVFDTNTEAFF.

V gene TRBV6-4 combines with J gene TRBJ2-1, with D perhaps TRBD2 (6 bases). Trimming left V 2 bases short and J 0 bases short, with 8 bases between. Germline V gene lookup returns CDR1 MRHNA and CDR2 SNTAGT. The CDR3 runs to 15 residues. The CDR3 DNA is TGTGCCAGCAGTGACGTGGGGGGCTCCTACAATGAGCAGTTCTTC. Its translation is CASSDVGGSYNEQFF.

The rearrangement joins TRBV7-6 to TRBJ1-3, with D possibly TRBD1 on 6 matching bases. The germline CDR1 and CDR2 sequences are SGHVS and FNYEAQ. V lost 3 bases and J lost 0, with 9 bases in between. There are 15 residues in the CDR3. The CDR3 bases are TGTGCCAGCAGCTTCGTACAGGGCTCTGGAAACACCATATATTTT. It translates to CASSFVQGSGNTIYF.

The chain employs TRBV28 and TRBJ2-7; no reliable D call. The CDR3 covers 13 residues. Germline V gives CDR1 MDHEN, CDR2 SYDVKM. V dropped 6 bases and J dropped 7 bases, with 16 bases sitting between them. CDR3: CASRPGPLGEQYF. For the CDR3, the DNA is TGTGCCAGCAGACCCGGGCCGCTCGGGGAGCAGTACTTC.

Points on this clone: At the DNA level, this CDR3 is encoded by other sequences in the same sample as well. This rearrangement joins TRBV18 to TRBJ2-5, with 9 bases aligning to TRBD1. The length of the CDR3 is 14 residues. The V gene end was trimmed by 6 bases and the J gene end by 4 bases; junction bases not matched to a gene: 6. Germline V CDR1 and CDR2: KGHSH, LQKENI. This CDR3 reads CASSLGQGGETQYF. CDR3 sequence (DNA): TGTGCCAGCTCCCTGGGACAGGGAGGAGAGACCCAGTACTTC.

The V and J genes are TRBV29-1 and TRBJ1-3; no clear D. Trimming removed 0 bases at V and 4 bases at J, with 4 bases between. Germline CDR1 reads SQVTM; CDR2 reads ANQGSEA. The CDR3 covers 12 residues. The CDR3 DNA follows: TGCAGCGTTGAAGAAAAAGGAAACACCATATATTTT. It is translated as CSVEEKGNTIYF.

The chain has TRBV5-8 and TRBJ2-5; 8 positions match TRBD2. The CDR3 runs 15 residues. J was trimmed by 2 bases and V by 1 base; bases with no gene match: 4. CDR1 SGHTS and CDR2 YDEGEE come from the germline V gene. In DNA form, the CDR3 reads TGTGCCAGCAGCTTGTTTCCTAGCGGGCAAGAGACCCAGTACTTC. The encoded protein is CASSLFPSGQETQYF.

This clone was seen a few times. The chain recombines TRBV7-9 with TRBJ2-7; tentatively, D is TRBD2 (5 bases). Germline V gives CDR1 SEHNR, CDR2 FQNEAQ (reference sequence). The CDR3 runs 13 residues. Trimming stripped 5 bases from V and 2 bases from J, with 10 bases between. The CDR3 DNA reads as TGTGCCAGCAGCCGCGCGGGCCCCTACGAGCAGTACTTC. Protein: CASSRAGPYEQYF.

Written as DNA, the CDR3 is TGTGCCAGCAGCACTGGACAGGGGGGCTACGAGCAGTACTTC. Translating gives CASSTGQGGYEQYF. The V call is TRBV5-4, the J call TRBJ2-7, with 10 positions matching TRBD1. With 4 bases clipped from V and 3 bases from J, the junction kept 4 bases outside the gene matches. This CDR3 contains 14 residues. The germline V gene encodes CDR1 SGHNT and CDR2 YYREEE (reference sequence).

The J gene is TRBJ1-1, the V gene TRBV4-3; D uncertain. CDR3 length: 15 amino acids. V was trimmed by 0 bases and J by 3 bases, leaving 11 bases between them. Germline V gives CDR1 LGHNA, CDR2 YSLEER. CDR3 region: CASSQEPVTHTEAFF. CDR3 bases: TGCGCCAGCAGCCAAGAACCAGTTACCCACACTGAAGCTTTCTTT.

V usage is TRBV7-3 and J usage is TRBJ1-1; D not resolved. The CDR3 covers 14 residues. Germline CDR1 reads SGHTA; CDR2 reads FQGTGA. V lost 5 bases to trimming and J lost 6 bases, with 16 bases between them. The CDR3 DNA sequence: TGTGCCAGCAGCGAGCCGGGAGCAAGAGCTGAAGCTTTCTTT. Encoded protein: CASSEPGARAEAFF.

The V gene is TRBV29-1, the J gene TRBJ2-3; D remains unclear. CDR3 length equals 12 residues. Deletions cut 1 base from V and 5 bases from J, with 7 bases between. Germline V gives CDR1 SQVTM, CDR2 ANQGSEA. The CDR3 DNA follows: TGCAGCGTTGAAGGAGGCAGAGATACGCAGTATTTT. It encodes CSVEGGRDTQYF.

The chain has TRBV7-8 and TRBJ2-5; unclear D gene. Between the trimmed V and J ends, which lost 5 bases and 7 bases, there was a span of 8 bases. Per the germline V gene, CDR1 is SGHVS and CDR2 is FQNEAQ. There are 11 residues in the CDR3. DNA of the CDR3: TGTGCCAGCAGCCCAGCTGTGACCCAGTACTTC. It specifies CASSPAVTQYF.